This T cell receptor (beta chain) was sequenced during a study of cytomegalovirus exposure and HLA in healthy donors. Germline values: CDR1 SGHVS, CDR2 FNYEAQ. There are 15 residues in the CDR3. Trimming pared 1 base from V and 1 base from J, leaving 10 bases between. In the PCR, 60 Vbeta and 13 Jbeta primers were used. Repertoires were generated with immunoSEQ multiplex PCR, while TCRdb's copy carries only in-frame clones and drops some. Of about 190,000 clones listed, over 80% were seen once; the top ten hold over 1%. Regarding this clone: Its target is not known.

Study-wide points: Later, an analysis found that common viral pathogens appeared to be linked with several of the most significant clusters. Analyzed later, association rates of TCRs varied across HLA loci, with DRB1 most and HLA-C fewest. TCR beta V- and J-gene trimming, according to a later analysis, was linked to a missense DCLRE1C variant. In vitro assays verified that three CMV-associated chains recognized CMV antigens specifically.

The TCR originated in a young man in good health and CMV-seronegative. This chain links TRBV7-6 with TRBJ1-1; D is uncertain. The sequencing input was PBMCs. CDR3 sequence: CASSLDLDENTEAFF. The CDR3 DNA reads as TGTGCCAGCAGCTTAGACCTAGACGAGAACACTGAAGCTTTCTTT.